This T cell receptor (beta chain) is drawn from a study of OX40 agonist ivuxolimab in advanced cancers. For context, the study as a whole: The costimulatory receptor OX40 (CD134) was targeted by ivuxolimab, a fully human IgG2 agonistic monoclonal antibody. The monotherapy dose-escalation portion (N ≈ 52 patients) of the phase I ivuxolimab trial is reported in the paper. In the dose-escalation cohort, 82.7% of patients were male, and the mean age was around 60 years with a range of about 20 to 80. The purpose of peripheral TCRbeta sequencing was to test whether ivuxolimab changed TCR sequence diversity and led to clonal T-cell expansion. Intravenous ivuxolimab was administered to patients every 2 weeks at six dose levels: 0.01, 0.1, 0.3, 1.5, 3 and 10 mg/kg. Among the roughly 50 dose-escalation patients, some 20 had hepatocellular carcinoma, around 15 melanoma, 9 renal cell carcinoma and 9 head and neck cancer. Patients were allowed to have had prior anti-PD-1, anti-PD-L1 or anti-CTLA-4 therapy, and approximately 39% of the dose-escalation patients had been treated with checkpoint inhibitors. Partial responses were achieved by three dose-escalation patients, of whom one had hepatocellular carcinoma and two had cutaneous melanoma. General findings and caveats noted by the study authors: Low levels of normalized T-cell clonal expansion were also seen in some patients who did not respond. In partial responders in the 0.1-3.0 mg/kg groups, normalized peripheral clonal expansion was found to be among the lowest, especially among CD8+ T cells. Clonal expansion of both CD4+ and CD8+ blood T cells was observed from baseline to week 6 at doses 0.1 to 3.0 mg/kg. Which antigens the clonally expanded peripheral T cells were specific for was not determined. After ivuxolimab, CD8+ T cells had more expanded clones than CD4+ T cells on average.

As to this clone: Its target antigen remains unknown. The record has no base qualities; no much larger clone is one base away.

The trial excluded patients who had a history of autoimmune disease or were on systemic immunosuppression. In every dose cohort, peripheral blood was drawn for TCR sequencing at baseline, cycle 4 day 1, and cycle 7 day 1. Samples were obtained from an open-label, multicenter, first-in-human phase I dose-escalation trial of ivuxolimab. The trial enrolled adults with locally advanced or metastatic head and neck squamous cell, hepatocellular, melanoma or renal cell carcinoma. CD4+ and CD8+ T cells were sorted separately from peripheral blood before TCR sequencing. The germline ends are 7 bases apart after V is trimmed by 1 base and J by 4 bases. There are 13 amino acids in the CDR3, from cysteine to phenylalanine inclusive. Only CDR3 DNA is held: 39 bases, read in frame from base 1. In the germline V gene, CDR1 corresponds to SGHNT and CDR2 to YENEEA. For sequencing of the TCRbeta CDR3 region, genomic DNA was extracted from the sorted cells. The immunoSEQ Assay was used to sequence the TCRbeta CDR3 regions. In TCRdb, the immuneACCESS table is reduced to in-frame sequences with V and J assigned. These tables do not hold every clone; where another copy was compared, an unresolved V gene accounts for under half, and the others remain unexplained. A total of approximately 13,000 clones appear in this sample, roughly 87% of them only once. The ten top clones hold roughly two thirds of the sample.

Here the chain combines TRBV11-3 and TRBJ1-2; no D gene call is confident. This receptor was taken from an adult with an advanced solid tumor such as melanoma, head and neck, liver or kidney cancer. Sequences were derived from CD4+ or CD8+ T cells sorted from blood, sampled in a trial of the OX40 agonist ivuxolimab. CDR3 region: CASSLGTVYGYTF. The base sequence is TGTGCCAGCAGCTTAGGGACGGTCTATGGCTACACCTTC.